The 21 T cell receptor beta chains presented below share a single source sample, sequenced in a study of blood T cells in healthy people across ages. PCR was performed a second time for about 7 to 12 cycles using a sample-barcoded 5' primer and a J-beta primer mix. TCRdb processed the 5' RACE reads anew with MiXCR; each CDR3 protein has one entry. The sample lists 800,000 to 900,000 distinct CDR3 sequences, around 62% occurring once. Material for sequencing was blood. The receptors stem from a man aged 25-40 years in good health.

The rearrangement joins TRBV11-1 to TRBJ2-4, with a possible D match to TRBD2 (6 bases). Germline CDR1 is SGHAT and CDR2 is FQDESV (reference sequence). The CDR3 covers 15 residues. V gave up 5 bases and J gave up 6 bases, with 17 bases separating them. In DNA, the CDR3 is TGTGCCAGCAGCCCGTTGGACCTCGGGGGAAACATTCAGTACTTC. Encoded protein: CASSPLDLGGNIQYF.

The chain recombines TRBV6-1 with TRBJ2-5; TRBD1 is a possible D gene (8 bases). The J call could be wrong; TRBJ2-1 is a better fit for the DNA end. Germline CDR1 reads MNHNS; CDR2 reads SASEGT. The CDR3 is 14 amino acids. DNA for the CDR3: TGTGCCAGCATGTTGACAGGGGCGGGGGAGACCCAGTTCTTC. Translating it yields CASMLTGAGETQFF.

The chain carries TRBV4-1 and TRBJ2-3; D is possibly TRBD2 (5 bases). Germline CDR1 is MGHRA and CDR2 is YSYEKL. The CDR3 sequence is 14 residues long. With 3 bases removed from V and 3 bases from J, the gap between germline ends came to 10 bases. CDR3 DNA sequence: TGCGCCAGCAGCCACCGACGGGGAACAGATACGCAGTATTTT. This codes for CASSHRRGTDTQYF.

The V call is TRBV9, the J call TRBJ2-3; 7 bases fit TRBD2. The CDR3 spans 19 residues. Germline V gene sequence: CDR1 SGDLS, CDR2 YYNGEE. V shed 6 bases and J 2 bases; nucleotides not matched to a gene: 21. CDR3 DNA: TGTGCCAGCATCCACCCACGGGGGAATTGCGGGGGAAACACAGATACGCAGTATTTT. Translated: CASIHPRGNCGGNTDTQYF.

The chain links TRBV27 to TRBJ2-7; no clear D gene. Germline V CDR1 and CDR2: MNHEY, SMNVEV (reference sequence). The CDR3 runs 14 residues. The V gene lost 4 bases and the J gene lost 0 bases, with 10 bases spanning the gap. CDR3 DNA sequence: TGTGCCAGCAGTTGGGGTGTAAGCTCCTACGAGCAGTACTTC. This gives the protein CASSWGVSSYEQYF.

Of note for this clonotype: Germline is not matched at one junction end, which may reflect a read error. V gene TRBV11-2 combines with J gene TRBJ2-5; 8 bases fit TRBD2. The CDR3 is 15 residues long. CDR1 is SGHAT, CDR2 FQNNGV, per germline. Here the CDR3 DNA reads TGTACCAGTACCCGCGGGGGGACTAGACGAGAGACCCAGTACTTC. Translation: CTSTRGGTRRETQYF.

The chain employs TRBV28 and TRBJ1-3; D gene unclear. The CDR3 sequence is 14 residues long. The V end was cut by 6 bases, the J end by 0 bases, with 9 bases between. CDR1 MDHEN and CDR2 SYDVKM come from the germline V gene. The CDR3: CASSQTSSGNTIYF. As DNA, the CDR3 is TGTGCCAGCAGCCAGACAAGCTCTGGAAACACCATATATTTT.

This clonotype showed up just a few times. This chain joins TRBV7-2 and TRBJ2-6, with 10 nucleotides matching TRBD1. V dropped 6 bases and J dropped 3; count of bases not matched to a gene: 8. The CDR3 is 17 amino acids. The germline V gene has CDR1 SGHTA and CDR2 FQGNSA. This CDR3 is CASSRDRGLIGANVLTF. CDR3 nucleotide sequence: TGTGCCAGCAGTCGGGACAGGGGCCTTATTGGGGCCAACGTCCTGACTTTC.

This sequence joins TRBV6-2 or TRBV6-3 and TRBJ1-5, with 7 bases aligning to TRBD1. V shed 5 bases, J shed 3 bases, and the junction held 7 bases outside the gene matches. Per germline, CDR1 MNHEY and CDR2 SVGEGT. The CDR3 length is 15 residues. The CDR3: CASSPSDRHNQPQHF. The CDR3 bases are TGTGCCAGCAGTCCCTCGGACAGGCACAATCAGCCCCAGCATTTT.

The chain has TRBV7-2 and TRBJ2-4; 9 bases are shared with TRBD2. Germline V gene lookup returns CDR1 SGHTA and CDR2 FQGNSA. Trimming removed 0 bases from V and 1 base from J; junction bases left unmatched: 7. CDR3 length: 18 residues. DNA of the CDR3: TGTGCCAGCAGCTTAGCGCTAGGGCTAGCGGGGGCCAAAAACATTCAGTACTTC. Its protein is CASSLALGLAGAKNIQYF.

This chain joins TRBV20-1 and TRBJ1-2; tentative D call: TRBD1 (6 bases). With 6 bases removed from V and 6 bases from J, the gap between germline ends came to 20 bases. Germline values: CDR1 DFQATT, CDR2 SNEGSKA (reference sequence). The CDR3 length is 14 residues. Written as DNA, the CDR3 is TGCAGTGCCGAGCGAACGGGGGGCGGGGATGGCTACACCTTC. It codes for CSAERTGGGDGYTF.

V gene TRBV2 combines with J gene TRBJ1-6; a weak D match, TRBD1 (6 bases). The germline CDR1 and CDR2 sequences are SNHLY and FYNNEI. This CDR3 is built from 11 residues. The V gene lost 7 bases and the J gene lost 18 bases, with 16 bases spanning the gap. In DNA, the CDR3 is TGTGCCAGCACCGGACAGAGATCCTGCCACTTT. Protein sequence: CASTGQRSCHF.

The rearrangement uses TRBV12-3 or TRBV12-4 and TRBJ2-5; no definite D call. Trimming pared 2 bases from V and 3 bases from J, leaving 7 bases between. The CDR3 has 13 residues. The CDR3 spells CASSLLLKETQYF. Written as DNA, the CDR3 is TGTGCCAGCAGTTTACTTCTCAAAGAGACCCAGTACTTC.

The chain uses TRBV7-9 and TRBJ2-4, with 8 bases matching TRBD2. Germline V gene lookup returns CDR1 SEHNR and CDR2 FQNEAQ (reference sequence). CDR3 length: 15 amino acids. V was clipped by 4 bases and J by 13 bases; unmatched bases: 15. DNA for the CDR3: TGTGCCAGCAGCTCCCGGGAGGGAGATACCTATGAGCAGTACTTC. This codes for CASSSREGDTYEQYF.

This sequence joins TRBV2 and TRBJ2-1, with 8 positions matching TRBD2. This CDR3 contains 18 residues. The germline CDR1 and CDR2 sequences are SNHLY and FYNNEI. The V segment lost 0 bases and the J segment 3 bases; nucleotides outside the gene matches: 10. CDR3 sequence reads: CASSEAGVGGGIYNEQFF. CDR3 DNA sequence: TGTGCCAGCAGTGAAGCTGGGGTTGGCGGGGGGATCTACAATGAGCAGTTCTTC.

The genes are TRBV20-1 and TRBJ2-3; 7 bases align to TRBD1. V gave up 4 bases and J gave up 1 base; unmatched junction bases: 8. Germline values: CDR1 DFQATT, CDR2 SNEGSKA (reference sequence). This CDR3 is 15 amino acids long. CDR3 bases: TGCAGTGCTACGCGACAGGGCTCGGGCACAGATACGCAGTATTTT. This sequence encodes CSATRQGSGTDTQYF.

The chain carries TRBV7-9 and TRBJ1-4; 7 bases are shared with TRBD1. The germline gives CDR1 SEHNR, CDR2 FQNEAQ (reference sequence). The CDR3 covers 18 residues. The J segment lost 4 bases and the V segment lost 2 bases, leaving 13 bases of the junction unmatched. CDR3: CASSLRGTDPLINEKLFF. CDR3 bases: TGTGCCAGCAGCTTAAGAGGGACAGATCCACTGATTAATGAAAAACTGTTTTTT.

This clonotype has a handful of counts. The chain links TRBV28 to TRBJ2-7; possible D gene TRBD1, 6 bases. There are 15 residues in the CDR3. Germline V gene lookup returns CDR1 MDHEN and CDR2 SYDVKM. Trimming stripped 2 bases from V and 1 base from J, with 12 bases between. The CDR3 loop is CASSLTSGTSYEQYF. In nucleotides, the CDR3 is TGTGCCAGCAGTTTAACGTCTGGGACATCCTACGAGCAGTACTTC. Based on the CDR3 plus reference TRBV28 and TRBJ2-7, the full variable domain is DVKVTQSSRYLVKRTGEKVFLECVQDMDHENMFWYRQDPGLGLRLIYFSYDVKMKEKGDIPEGYSVSREKKERFSLILESASTNQTSMYLCASSLTSGTSYEQYFGPGTRLTVT.

The chain uses TRBV7-2 and TRBJ1-1; 7 bases fit TRBD1. The CDR3 covers 14 residues. The V and J ends lost 5 bases and 11 bases, in that order; junction bases with no gene match: 14. The germline gives CDR1 SGHTA, CDR2 FQGNSA. The CDR3 region has the DNA TGTGCCAGCAGCCCCCAGGGGGTGAGGATAGTTGCTTTCTTT. It is translated as CASSPQGVRIVAFF.

This clonotype appeared a few times. J is TRBJ2-1 and V is TRBV9, with 8 nucleotides matching TRBD1. CDR3 size: 15 residues. The germline gives CDR1 SGDLS, CDR2 YYNGEE. V shed 8 bases, J shed 6 bases, and the junction held 13 bases outside the gene matches. CDR3 amino acids: CASTPGTGGVNEQFF. The CDR3 nucleotides read TGTGCCAGTACCCCCGGGACAGGCGGGGTCAATGAGCAGTTCTTC.

This clonotype was seen only once. This chain joins TRBV21-1 and TRBJ1-5. TRBV21-1 is a pseudogene locus. The CDR3 has 17 residues. CDR3 coding DNA: TGTGCCAGCAGCAAAGGTCTGAGGGTGTATAGCAATCAGCCCCAGCATTTT. Residues: CASSKGLRVYSNQPQHF.